The following is a TCR beta chain sequence with its context. Its specificity is not known. These data originate in a study of T cell responses to AZD1222 COVID-19 vaccine. V lost 7 bases, J lost 4 bases, and 5 bases stayed unmatched. The CDR3 runs to 14 residues. The germline V gene has CDR1 MNHEY and CDR2 SVGAGI. General study points: Vaccination with two AZD1222 doses was followed by a rise in Spike-specific TCR breadth and depth.

The data were produced by immunoSEQ multiplex PCR, yet TCRdb's version contains in-frame clones alone and is incomplete. The sample shows about 72,000 clones, approximately 90% of them seen only once. This clonotype originated in an adult who received the AZD1222 COVID-19 vaccine. Specimen: peripheral blood, collected 28 days after the second AZD1222 dose. The genes are TRBV6-5 and TRBJ2-7, with TRBD2 matching 12 bases. The CDR3 spells CASTPGTSGYEQYF. The DNA of the CDR3 is TGTGCCAGCACCCCCGGGACTAGCGGGTACGAGCAGTACTTC.